The 6 T cell receptor beta chains given below trace back to one sample, sequenced in a study of T cell responses to AZD1222 COVID-19 vaccine. Measured with immunoSEQ multiplex PCR; TCRdb has only the in-frame clones, and not every one. Here the sample spans about 150,000 clones, approximately 90% being singletons. The material was peripheral blood, obtained on day 0 of AZD1222 vaccination. The receptors were gathered from an adult in good health.

This sequence joins TRBV3-1 (or the pseudogene TRBV3-2) and TRBJ2-2; a possible D gene is TRBD1 (5 bases). Looked up from germline, CDR1 is LGHDT and CDR2 is YNNKEL (reference sequence). This CDR3 is 16 amino acids long. V was trimmed by 0 bases and J by 5 bases, leaving 13 bases between them. In DNA, the CDR3 is TGTGCCAGCAGCCAAGAGCCGGCAGGGCGAACCGGGGAGCTGTTTTTT. Residues: CASSQEPAGRTGELFF.

The chain joins TRBV28 to TRBJ2-1; a weak D match, TRBD2 (7 bases). CDR3 length equals 14 residues. Trimming removed 7 bases from V and 0 bases from J, with 10 bases in between. Germline CDR1 is MDHEN and CDR2 is SYDVKM. The CDR3, as DNA: TGTGCCAGCACCGGGGGGCCCTCCTACAATGAGCAGTTCTTC. Amino acid sequence: CASTGGPSYNEQFF.

This rearrangement joins TRBV7-2 to TRBJ2-7; D not certain. The ends were cut back, 4 bases at V and 4 bases at J, with 5 bases in the middle. CDR1 and CDR2 (germline): SGHTA, FQGNSA. The CDR3 is 11 residues long. The CDR3 loop is CASSSTYEQYF. CDR3 nucleotide sequence: TGTGCCAGCAGCTCCACATACGAGCAGTACTTC.

This sequence joins TRBV6-1 and TRBJ2-7; perhaps TRBD1 as D (6 bases). In germline, CDR1 is MNHNS, CDR2 SASEGT. Deletions cut 3 bases from V and 3 bases from J, with 15 bases between. The CDR3 consists of 15 residues. The CDR3 reads CASSETWTVNYEQYF. Here the CDR3 DNA reads TGTGCCAGCAGTGAGACCTGGACAGTCAACTACGAGCAGTACTTC.

This clone was seen more than once but under ten times. The V gene is TRBV5-1, the J gene TRBJ1-2, with D perhaps TRBD1 (5 bases). The CDR3 is 13 amino acids. With 4 bases removed from V and 4 bases from J, the gap between germline ends came to 11 bases. CDR1 is SGHRS and CDR2 is YFSETQ in the germline V gene. CDR3 residues: CASSGQGGYGYTF. CDR3 coding DNA: TGCGCCAGCAGCGGTCAGGGAGGCTATGGCTACACCTTC.

The chain recombines TRBV6-5 with TRBJ1-6, with D possibly being TRBD1 (5 bases). Per germline, CDR1 MNHEY and CDR2 SVGAGI. CDR3 length: 14 residues. Trimming took 6 bases from V and 9 from J, leaving 15 bases between them. CDR3 amino acids: CASRDTADSSPLHF. The CDR3, as DNA: TGTGCCAGCAGGGACACGGCTGACAGTTCACCCCTCCACTTT.